The rows below give T cell receptor beta chains drawn from one sample of a study of shared clonotypes between healthy human individuals. Libraries were prepared by immunoSEQ multiplex PCR; TCRdb keeps only in-frame clonotypes and omits some of them. Of approximately 2,200,000 clones detected, about 92% appear once; the ten largest clones hold about 1.5%. The sample was naive CD8+ T cells from PBMCs. The receptors derive from a young man in good health. Some clones in this sample may be carry-over from other donors' samples. Both conserved end residues are part of each CDR3. A D gene is named only where the DNA matches it firmly. Clone size is stated in some rows and not others, as once, few, many or a class when expanded.

j_gene	abundance	v_gene	d_gene	CDR3nt	CDR3aa
TRBJ1-1	NA	TRBV7-6	NA	TGTGCCAGCAGCCTCGGGACGGCGGATTTTTACACTGAAGCTTTCTTT	CASSLGTADFYTEAFF
TRBJ2-2	NA	TRBV27	NA	TGTGCCAGCAGTTTACTGGCGGGGACACCGGCCGGGGAGCTGTTTTTT	CASSLLAGTPAGELFF
TRBJ1-5	NA	TRBV6-5	NA	TGTGCCAGCAGTGGACGAGGAAGCAATCAGCCCCAGCATTTT	CASSGRGSNQPQHF
TRBJ2-7	NA	TRBV4-1	TRBD1	TGCGCCAGCAGCCCAGGTGGACAGGGGGACGAGCAGTACTTC	CASSPGGQGDEQYF
TRBJ2-1	NA	TRBV27	NA	TGTGCCAGCAGTGCACGGGCGTTCTACAATGAGCAGTTCTTC	CASSARAFYNEQFF
TRBJ2-7	NA	TRBV9	NA	TGTGCCAGCAGCGCCGGAAAGGGACTTGACTACGAGCAGTACTTC	CASSAGKGLDYEQYF
TRBJ1-2	NA	TRBV27	NA	TGTGCCAGCAGTTTACTGTCGGGGGGCGACTATGGCTACACCTTC	CASSLLSGGDYGYTF
TRBJ2-5	NA	TRBV27	NA	TGTGCCAGCAGTTTGGGCAGGGGGGTGGAGACCCAGTACTTC	CASSLGRGVETQYF
TRBJ1-4	NA	TRBV9	NA	TGTGCCAGCAGCCCGCGGGCGGACACTAATGAAAAACTGTTTTTT	CASSPRADTNEKLFF
TRBJ2-1	NA	TRBV27	NA	TGTGCCAGCAGTTTGGATACTAGCTCCTACAATGAGCAGTTCTTC	CASSLDTSSYNEQFF
TRBJ2-1	NA	TRBV6-6	NA	TGTGCCAGCAGCCAGCTTTGGGAACACCTATACAATGAGCAGTTCTTC	CASSQLWEHLYNEQFF
TRBJ2-3	NA	TRBV4-3	NA	TGCGCCAGCAGCCATCCCGGGCGCAGGACGCAGTATTTT	CASSHPGRRTQYF
TRBJ2-6	NA	TRBV7-8	NA	TGTGCCAGCAGCTTAGGGGTCTCTGGGGCCAACGTCCTGACTTTC	CASSLGVSGANVLTF
TRBJ1-5	NA	TRBV30	NA	TGTGCCTGGAGACCCCGGGCATCACGGGATCAGCCCCAGCATTTT	CAWRPRASRDQPQHF
TRBJ2-5	NA	TRBV19	NA	TGTGCCAGTAGCAACAATCTGGGCGGGGGCCGGGGACAGAGAGAGACCCAGTACTTC	CASSNNLGGGRGQRETQYF
TRBJ1-1	NA	TRBV4-1	NA	TGCGCCAGCAGCCAAGACGACAGATTCACTGAAGCTTTCTTT	CASSQDDRFTEAFF
TRBJ2-3	once	TRBV6-1	NA	TGTGCCAGCAGTGAAGGGATCACAGATACGCAGTATTTT	CASSEGITDTQYF
TRBJ2-5	once	TRBV21-1	NA	TGTGCCAGCCGAGGGGGTTTTCGAGAGACCCAGTACTTC	CASRGGFRETQYF
TRBJ2-5	NA	TRBV5-6	TRBD2	TGTGCCAGCAGCTTGGGGACTAGCGGGAGAACAGAGACCCAGTACTTC	CASSLGTSGRTETQYF
TRBJ2-5	NA	TRBV11-1	NA	TGTGCCAGTCTGGTGGGGGAGACCCAGTACTTC	CASLVGETQYF
TRBJ2-1	NA	TRBV27	TRBD2	TGTGCCAGCAGCATAGCGGGAGTTGGTGAGCAGTTCTTC	CASSIAGVGEQFF
TRBJ1-5	NA	TRBV13	NA	TGTGCCAGCAGTCAAAGGACACTGAATCAGCCCCAGCATTTT	CASSQRTLNQPQHF
TRBJ2-2	NA	TRBV19	NA	TGTGCCAGTAGTATAGGCGTCCCGGTGGCCGGGGAGCTGTTTTTT	CASSIGVPVAGELFF
TRBJ2-7	NA	TRBV27	TRBD2	TGTGCCAGCTCCCTGGGGGGGACCTACGAGCAGTACTTC	CASSLGGTYEQYF
TRBJ2-5	NA	TRBV7-3	TRBD2	TGTGCCAGCAGCTGGACTAGCGGGCCTCAAGAGACCCAGTACTTC	CASSWTSGPQETQYF
TRBJ2-7	NA	TRBV28	NA	TGTGCCAGCAGTTTAGGTTTGGGTGGCAGACCGAACGAGCAGTACTTC	CASSLGLGGRPNEQYF
TRBJ1-1	NA	TRBV7-2	NA	TGTGCCAGCAGCTCGGGACACTTGAACACTGAAGCTTTCTTT	CASSSGHLNTEAFF
TRBJ2-1	NA	TRBV5-1	TRBD2	TGCGCCAGCAGCTTGTTTGTGCAAACTAGCGACTACAATGAGCAGTTCTTC	CASSLFVQTSDYNEQFF
TRBJ2-1	NA	TRBV11-2	TRBD2	TGTGCCAGCAGCTTAGGGACTAGCGGTTATGAGCAGTTCTTC	CASSLGTSGYEQFF
TRBJ2-1	NA	TRBV4-3	NA	TGCGCCAGCAGCCAGGACGAGACAGTCGTCGAGGGCAATGAGCAGTTCTTC	CASSQDETVVEGNEQFF
TRBJ2-7	NA	TRBV2	TRBD1	TGTGCCACCCACAGGGGAAGCTACGAGCAGTACTTC	CATHRGSYEQYF
TRBJ1-2	once	TRBV9	NA	TGTGCCAGCAGCGTACGGACGGACGGAGCGATTGGCTACACCTTC	CASSVRTDGAIGYTF
TRBJ2-1	NA	TRBV28	TRBD2	TGTGCCAGCAGTTTAAGCGGGAGTGGAAATGAGCAGTTCTTC	CASSLSGSGNEQFF
TRBJ2-1	once	TRBV15	TRBD2	TGTGCCACCAGCAGAATTGGGACTAGCCGAAAGGAGTTCTTC	CATSRIGTSRKEFF
TRBJ1-1	NA	TRBV5-4	NA	TGTGCCAGCAGCTTGGTTTCCGATGAAGCTTTCTTT	CASSLVSDEAFF
TRBJ1-2	NA	TRBV7-2	TRBD1	TGTGCCAGCAGCACCTCAGGACAGGGGGCGCTCTATGGCTACACCTTC	CASSTSGQGALYGYTF
TRBJ2-7	once	TRBV4-2	TRBD2	TGTGCCAGCAGCCAAGATGGGACTAGCGGGGAAGACTACGAGCAGTACTTC	CASSQDGTSGEDYEQYF
TRBJ2-1	NA	TRBV18	TRBD2	TGTGCCAGCTCACGATCCGGGACTAGCGACTCCTACAATGAGCAGTTCTTC	CASSRSGTSDSYNEQFF
TRBJ2-7	NA	TRBV5-6	NA	TGTGCCAGCAGCTCCGGGACTGGGGACTACGAGCAGTACTTC	CASSSGTGDYEQYF
TRBJ1-2	once	TRBV28	TRBD1	TGTGCCAGCAGGTCGGGACAGTTCTATGGCTACACCTTC	CASRSGQFYGYTF
TRBJ1-1	NA	TRBV7-9	NA	TGTGCCAGCAGTCTAGGGGAGAGACTGAACACTGAAGCTTTCTTT	CASSLGERLNTEAFF
TRBJ1-6	NA	TRBV4-3	TRBD1	TGCGCCAGCAGCCGTGGGACAGAAAGCTCCTATAATTCACCCCTCCACTTT	CASSRGTESSYNSPLHF
TRBJ1-1	NA	TRBV5-5	TRBD1	TGTGCCAGCAGCTTGGACAGGGGGAACACTGAAGCTTTCTTT	CASSLDRGNTEAFF
TRBJ2-5	few	TRBV27	NA	TGTGCCAGCAGTTTATTAGGGTACCAAGAGACCCAGTACTTC	CASSLLGYQETQYF
TRBJ1-1	few	TRBV15	NA	TGTGCCACCAGCAGAGGGACGGTGGATACTGAAGCTTTCTTT	CATSRGTVDTEAFF
TRBJ2-6	NA	TRBV6-1	TRBD1	TGTGCCAGCAGTGGACAGGGTTTTTCTGGGGCCAACGTCCTGACTTTC	CASSGQGFSGANVLTF
TRBJ2-3	NA	TRBV27	TRBD2	TGTGCCAGCAGTTTATGGTCTGGGGGGGTCTCGGATACGCAGTATTTT	CASSLWSGGVSDTQYF
TRBJ2-2	NA	TRBV7-9	NA	TGTGCCAGCTTGGTAAACACCGGGGAGCTGTTTTTT	CASLVNTGELFF